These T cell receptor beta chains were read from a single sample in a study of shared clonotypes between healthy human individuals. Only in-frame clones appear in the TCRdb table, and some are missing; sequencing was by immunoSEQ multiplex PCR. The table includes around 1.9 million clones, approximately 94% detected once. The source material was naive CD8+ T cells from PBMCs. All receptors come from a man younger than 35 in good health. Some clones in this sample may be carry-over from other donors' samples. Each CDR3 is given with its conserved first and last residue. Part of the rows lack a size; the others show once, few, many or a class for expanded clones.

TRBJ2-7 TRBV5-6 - CASSFPAGNYEQYF
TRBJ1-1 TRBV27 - CASSLTVNTEAFF
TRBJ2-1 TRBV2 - CASREPSGVYNEQFF
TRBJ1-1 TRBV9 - CASSVNPDGGMNTEAFF
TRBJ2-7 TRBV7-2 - CASSLWTSGSYEQYF
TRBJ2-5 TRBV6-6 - CASRALAQGRETQYF
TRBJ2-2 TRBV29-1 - CSVEPTSGRTGGLFF
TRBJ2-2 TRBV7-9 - CASSLGGHRLNTGELFF
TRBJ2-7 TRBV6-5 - CASRQNPPAYEQYF
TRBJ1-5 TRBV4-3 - CASSQDRGYGNQPQHF
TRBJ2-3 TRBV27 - CASSWGQGRSTDTQYF
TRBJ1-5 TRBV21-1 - CASSRAKLRQASNQPQHF
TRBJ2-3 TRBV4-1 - CASSHLMAGTSGGSPSTDTQYF
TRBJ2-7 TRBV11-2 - CASSPHERLAGFYEQYF
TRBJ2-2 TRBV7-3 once CASSPREGQGVGELFF
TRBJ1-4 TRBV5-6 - CASSFGEKLFF
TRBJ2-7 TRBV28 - CASSNSGRGLEQYF
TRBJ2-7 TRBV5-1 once CASSYGQGTYEQYF
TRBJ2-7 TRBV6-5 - CASSYGTSTTYEQYF
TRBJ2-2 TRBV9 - CASSVDLSGSTGELFF
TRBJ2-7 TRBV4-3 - CASSQETGPSYEQYF
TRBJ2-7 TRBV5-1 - CASSLAPGLAVSYEQYF